This T cell receptor (beta chain) was sequenced for a study of cytomegalovirus exposure and HLA in healthy donors. This clone appeared a single time. Its antigen is not known. Both 60 Vbeta primers and 13 Jbeta primers went into the PCR. Some clones are missing from TCRdb's copy, which holds only in-frame ones; the method was immunoSEQ multiplex PCR. The sample yields more than 80,000 clones, about 81% seen once. Overall study results and limits: Available immune exposure information was restricted to CMV serostatus only.

The germline gives CDR1 MRHNA, CDR2 SNTAGT. V gave up 6 bases and J gave up 8 bases; unmatched junction bases: 2. The CDR3 has 13 residues. The sequencing input was PBMCs. The clonotype originates from a male donor in good health and CMV-seropositive. The chain joins TRBV6-4 to TRBJ1-6; 9 bases agree with TRBD1. The CDR3 sequence is CASSRDRDSPLHF. The CDR3 DNA follows: TGTGCCAGCAGCCGGGACAGGGATTCACCCCTCCACTTT.